This T cell receptor beta chain originates from a study of blood T cells in healthy people across ages. The second PCR ran about 6 to 11 cycles with a sample-barcoded 5' primer and J-beta primers. TCRdb reprocessed the 5' RACE reads via MiXCR and lists one record per CDR3 protein. The table records about 1.8 million distinct CDR3 sequences, about 50% of them present only once. This clonotype has more than one count but fewer than ten. Trimming cost V 0 bases and J 0 bases; bases outside gene matches: 8. Germline CDR1 reads DFQATT; CDR2 reads SNEGSKA (reference sequence). The CDR3 consists of 16 residues.

The sample comprised blood. The sequence derives from a woman between 35 and 50 years old in good health. V is TRBV20-1 and J is TRBJ2-7, with 7 nucleotides matching TRBD1. CDR3 residues: CSARDNEGANSYEQYF. The CDR3 DNA is TGCAGTGCTAGAGATAACGAGGGGGCCAACTCCTACGAGCAGTACTTC.